This T cell receptor (beta chain) emerged from a study of T-cell reconstitution after alpha-beta-depleted transplantation in children (dated by TCRdb to about 2016). With regard to the full study: T-cell immune reconstitution after TCRalphabeta/CD19-depleted allogeneic hematopoietic cell transplantation in children was quantitatively tracked in the study by means of TCR repertoire profiling.

What the authors observed across the whole study: In some patients, the high TCRbeta diversity seen at day 60 was put down to recipient T cells and intrathymic progenitors that had survived conditioning. The apparently early recovery of alphabetaT-cell counts about two months after transplant reportedly depended on only several hundred rapidly expanded clones that came from non-depleted graft cells. Over subsequent months, a decline in hyperexpanded clone frequencies was noted, and after one year, T-cell counts and TCRbeta diversity were mostly ascribed to newly produced T cells.

Explained via the paper, the treatment or condition label denotes: allogeneic hematopoietic cell transplantation with graft depleted of TCRalphabeta T cells and CD19 B cells. The children who served as transplant recipients had been given grafts of TCRalphabeta/CD19-depleted allogeneic hematopoietic cells. The library was prepared using PCR. TCRdb lists the instrument as Illumina HiSeq 2500. TCR library preparation used molecular barcoding, with unique molecular identifiers applied to normalize quantification of the TCRbeta repertoire. In-frame beta chains were kept once TCRdb had trimmed the public reads at Q25 with fastp and called clones with MiXCR. Every distinct CDR3 protein forms one entry, paired with its most common genes and DNA. The sample records some 600,000 distinct CDR3 sequences, 10% to 15% of which are singletons. In total, the top ten clones hold about 2.2% of the sample. From a lookup of the germline V gene (reference sequence), CDR1 and CDR2 are GTSNPN and SVGIG. Ends trimmed: V by 1 base, J by 5 bases; bases unmatched to a gene: 10. Spanning cysteine to phenylalanine, the CDR3 consists of 17 amino acids. The read is trimmed to its CDR3 DNA, 51 bases read in frame from base 1.

A word on this clonotype: Its antigen is still unknown. Per-base qualities were not stored, and no clone one base away is much larger.

The sample here was PBMCs, mostly from graft donor cells, taken 360 days after TCRalphabeta/CD19-depleted stem cell transplant. The chain is made from TRBV30 and TRBJ2-5; 13 bases in between match TRBD2. The source of this sequence is a male patient younger than 18 who had a stem cell transplant for acute myeloid leukemia, so the T cells may come from the graft donor. The DNA sequence is as follows: TGTGCCTGGAGTGGATGGAGGACTAGCGGGAGTATCGAGACCCAGTACTTC. Its protein is CAWSGWRTSGSIETQYF.